This passage covers 7 T cell receptor beta chains from one sample sequenced in a study of T cell repertoires in cytomegalovirus infection. From the reads, TCRdb called clonotypes with MiXCR, one entry per CDR3 protein. The sample lists approximately 70,000 distinct CDR3 sequences, about 4% seen once, with 20% to 25% in the top ten. The specimen sequenced was PBMCs. These receptors were collected from a human donor in good health (CMV status not recorded). Some clones in this sample may be carry-over from other donors' samples.

This clonotype was observed many times. The gene calls are TRBV4-2 and TRBJ1-1; D is uncertain. Per germline, CDR1 LGHNA and CDR2 YNFKEQ. Trimming removed 0 bases at V and 0 bases at J, with 8 bases between. The CDR3 is 15 residues long. CDR3 sequence reads: CASSQDWGLNTEAFF. CDR3 DNA: TGTGCCAGCAGCCAAGATTGGGGTTTGAACACTGAAGCTTTCTTT.

This clonotype was observed many times. The chain is built from TRBV7-2 and TRBJ2-6; TRBD1 matches at 7 bases. CDR3 length: 16 amino acids. Germline assignment: CDR1 SGHTA and CDR2 FQGNSA. V dropped 5 bases and J dropped 4; count of bases not matched to a gene: 8. CDR3 loop: CASSRTTGLGANVLTF. In nucleotides, the CDR3 is TGTGCCAGCAGCCGAACGACAGGGTTAGGGGCCAACGTCCTGACTTTC.

This clonotype has at least ten counts. The V call is TRBV7-2, the J call TRBJ2-7, with 9 bases lining up with TRBD1. CDR1 is SGHTA, CDR2 FQGNSA, per germline. V dropped 5 bases and J dropped 5; count of bases not matched to a gene: 7. The CDR3 runs 14 residues. CDR3 region: CASSQQGALDEQYF. The DNA for the CDR3 is TGTGCCAGCAGCCAACAGGGGGCTCTGGACGAGCAGTACTTC.

This clonotype appeared many times. The rearrangement uses TRBV7-2 and TRBJ2-2; no reliable D call. CDR1 is SGHTA, CDR2 FQGNSA, per germline. The CDR3 length is 13 residues. V was trimmed by 3 bases and J by 6 bases, leaving 8 bases between them. This CDR3 reads CASSFLLSGELFF. The CDR3 region has the DNA TGTGCCAGCAGCTTCCTCCTGTCCGGGGAGCTGTTTTTT. The full variable domain, with the rest looked up from reference TRBV7-2 and TRBJ2-2, is GAGVSQSPSNKVTEKGKDVELRCDPISGHTALYWYRQSLGQGLEFLIYFQGNSAPDKSGLPSDRFSAERTGGSVSTLTIQRTQQEDSAVYLCASSFLLSGELFFGEGSRLTVL.

This clonotype was detected ten times or more. The V call is TRBV11-1, the J call TRBJ2-2; TRBD2 agrees at 9 bases. The CDR3 runs 14 residues. V shed 6 bases, J shed 7 bases, and the junction held 6 bases outside the gene matches. Germline CDR1 and CDR2: SGHAT and FQDESV (reference sequence). In DNA form, the CDR3 reads TGTGCCAGCAGACCCCTAGCGGGACACGGGGAGCTGTTTTTT. This codes for CASRPLAGHGELFF. The entire variable domain, with the rest obtained from reference TRBV11-1 and TRBJ2-2, is as follows: EAEVAQSPRYKITEKSQAVAFWCDPISGHATLYWYRQILGQGPELLVQFQDESVVDDSQLPKDRFSAERLKGVDSTLKIQPAELGDSAMYLCASRPLAGHGELFFGEGSRLTVL.

This clonotype was found many times. CDR3 DNA: TGTGCCAGCAGCTTTCCGACTAGCGGGAGGTGGGAGCAGTACTTC. Translating gives CASSFPTSGRWEQYF. The chain links TRBV7-4 to TRBJ2-7, with 13 bases fitting TRBD2. The CDR3 sequence is 15 residues long. Germline trimming cut 3 bases from V and 7 bases from J; bases unmatched to any gene: 6. CDR1 is SGHVT, CDR2 SQSDAQ, per germline.

In its sample, this clonotype is medium-sized (0.01 to 0.1%). This chain connects TRBV7-8 to TRBJ1-1; tentative D call: TRBD1 (6 bases). The CDR3 is made up of 15 amino acids. Trimming removed 1 base at V and 1 base at J, with 10 bases between. Germline CDR1 is SGHVS and CDR2 is FQNEAQ. CDR3 amino acids: CASSLVPGANTEAFF. CDR3 nucleotide sequence: TGTGCCAGCAGCTTAGTTCCGGGGGCGAACACTGAAGCTTTCTTT.